This TCR beta chain was observed in a study of regulatory T cells in long-lasting Graves disease. This CDR3 contains 15 residues. Trimming removed 4 bases from V and 1 base from J; junction bases left unmatched: 7. The germline V gene has CDR1 MNHEY and CDR2 SVGAGI. To make TCR beta libraries, researchers used iRepertoire HTBI primers and Arm-PCR of CDR3 regions. From the multiplex PCR reads, TCRdb called clonotypes with MiXCR, one entry per CDR3 protein. Of more than 350,000 distinct CDR3 sequences in the sample, about 15% were seen once. Regarding time point: newly diagnosed GD, antithyroid drugs for less than 3 months. PBMCs provided the RNA from which the TCR library was made. This clonotype was found many times. Another study also made use of these data, one on T cells in Graves' hyperthyroidism and ophthalmopathy.

The gene calls are TRBV6-5 and TRBJ2-7; 7 bases match TRBD1. This TCR derives from a young woman with Graves disease. Sample: peripheral blood mononuclear cells (PBMCs), taken at new diagnosis, from a patient treated with antithyroid drugs. CDR3: CASSSLGQVSYEQYF. The CDR3 coding sequence is TGTGCCAGCAGTTCCCTAGGACAGGTATCCTACGAGCAGTACTTC.